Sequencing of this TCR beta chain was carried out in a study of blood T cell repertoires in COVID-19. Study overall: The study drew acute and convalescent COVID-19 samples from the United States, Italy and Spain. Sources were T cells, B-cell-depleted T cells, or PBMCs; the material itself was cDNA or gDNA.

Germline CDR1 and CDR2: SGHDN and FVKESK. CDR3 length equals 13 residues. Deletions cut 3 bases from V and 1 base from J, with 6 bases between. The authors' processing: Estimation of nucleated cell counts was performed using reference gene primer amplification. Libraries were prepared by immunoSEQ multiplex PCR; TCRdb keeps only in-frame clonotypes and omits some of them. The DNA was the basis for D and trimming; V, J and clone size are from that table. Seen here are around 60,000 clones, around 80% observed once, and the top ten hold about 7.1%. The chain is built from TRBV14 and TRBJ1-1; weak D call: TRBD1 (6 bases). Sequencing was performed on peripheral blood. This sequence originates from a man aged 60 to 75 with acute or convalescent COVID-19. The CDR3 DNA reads TGTGCCAGCAGCCAGGACAGGAACACTGAAGCTTTCTTT. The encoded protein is CASSQDRNTEAFF.